The T cell receptor (beta chain) under discussion was sequenced for a study of blood T cell repertoires in COVID-19. The repertoire was sequenced with immunoSEQ multiplex PCR; TCRdb's copy has only in-frame clones and lacks some. The sample lists roughly 200,000 clones; approximately 90% were seen once. Cohorts were based on clinical histories the participants reported. This sequence was found in a woman in her 30s who had recovered from COVID-19. Sequencing input: PBMCs or T cells enriched from blood (not recorded which).

The CDR3 reads CAWSVRRSGSPHEQYF. CDR3 DNA sequence: TGTGCCTGGAGTGTTCGTCGGAGCGGGAGCCCCCACGAGCAGTACTTC. The gene calls are TRBV30 and TRBJ2-7; TRBD2 matches at 8 bases. This CDR3 has 16 amino acids. CDR1 and CDR2 from the germline V gene are GTSNPN and SVGIG (reference sequence). V shed 0 bases and J 5 bases; nucleotides not matched to a gene: 12.